The clone carrying this TCR beta chain was counted only a few times. Its antigen is as yet unknown. The CDR3 length is 17 residues. CDR1 and CDR2 (germline): MDHEN, SYDVKM. V shed 3 bases and J shed 8 bases, with 23 bases lying between them. The data were obtained in a study of T-cell reconstitution after alpha-beta-depleted transplantation in children. Unique molecular identifiers were used to barcode this TCRbeta library. TCRdb ran MiXCR on the PCR reads and lists one entry per CDR3 protein. The table has about 610,000 distinct CDR3 sequences, 25% to 30% seen once; the top ten hold around a third. Whole-study findings and limits: It was newly produced T cells that mostly accounted for T-cell counts and diversity one year after transplant.

This material consisted of PBMCs, taken before TCRalphabeta/CD19-depleted stem cell transplant. The chain uses TRBV28 and TRBJ2-1; D gene uncertain. This clonotype was sampled from a boy younger than two with Wiskott-Aldrich syndrome, due to receive a stem cell transplant. The CDR3 loop is CASSLWARTSVRDEQFF. CDR3 nucleotides: TGTGCCAGCAGTTTGTGGGCCCGGACCTCCGTCCGCGATGAGCAGTTCTTC. The full variable domain, in which reference TRBV28 and TRBJ2-1 provide the parts outside the CDR3, is DVKVTQSSRYLVKRTGEKVFLECVQDMDHENMFWYRQDPGLGLRLIYFSYDVKMKEKGDIPEGYSVSREKKERFSLILESASTNQTSMYLCASSLWARTSVRDEQFFGPGTRLTVL.